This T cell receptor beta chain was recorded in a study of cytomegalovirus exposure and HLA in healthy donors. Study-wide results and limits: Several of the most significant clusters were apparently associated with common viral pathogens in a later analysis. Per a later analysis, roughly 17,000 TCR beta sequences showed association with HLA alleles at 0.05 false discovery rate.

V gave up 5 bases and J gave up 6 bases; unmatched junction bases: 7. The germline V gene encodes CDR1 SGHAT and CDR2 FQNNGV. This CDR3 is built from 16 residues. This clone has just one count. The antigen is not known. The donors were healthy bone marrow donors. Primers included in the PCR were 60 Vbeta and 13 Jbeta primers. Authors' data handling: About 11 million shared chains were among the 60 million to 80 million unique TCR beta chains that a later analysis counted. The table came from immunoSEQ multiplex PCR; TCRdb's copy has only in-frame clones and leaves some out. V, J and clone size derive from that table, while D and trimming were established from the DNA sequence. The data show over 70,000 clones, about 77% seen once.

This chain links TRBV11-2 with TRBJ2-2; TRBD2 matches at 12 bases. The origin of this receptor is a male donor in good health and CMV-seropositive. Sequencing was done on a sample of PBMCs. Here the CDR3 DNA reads TGTGCCAGCAGCACCACTAGCGGGAGGACCCCCGGGGAGCTGTTTTTT. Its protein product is CASSTTSGRTPGELFF.